The clone carrying this T cell receptor beta chain occurred many times. This sample is part of a study of patients and donors after allogeneic stem cell transplantation. V was shortened by 8 bases and J by 0 bases, with 10 bases between the two germline ends. CDR3 length: 14 residues. Germline V gene data show CDR1 as SEHNR and CDR2 as FQNEAQ (reference sequence). A single record per CDR3 protein comes from TCRdb applying MiXCR to the RT-PCR reads. In the table there are 400,000 to 500,000 distinct CDR3 sequences, approximately 16% of which are singletons. Sequenced material: blood, either unsorted or a sorted T cell fraction (not recorded which). The chain joins TRBV7-9 to TRBJ1-4; D uncertain. The TCR originated in a human donor who was either an allogeneic HSCT recipient or a stem cell or donor lymphocyte infusion donor (not recorded which). It is not recorded whose cells these are; they may come from a transplant donor. In DNA, the CDR3 is TGTGCCAGCGTCCGATATGCAACTAATGAAAAACTGTTTTTT. Its protein product is CASVRYATNEKLFF.